This T cell receptor (beta chain) came from a study of blood T cell repertoires in COVID-19. On the study more broadly: Spain, Italy and the United States supplied samples that represented acute and convalescent COVID-19. Sources were T cells, B-cell-depleted T cells, or PBMCs; the material itself was cDNA or gDNA.

In the authors' methods: Reference gene primer amplification gave nucleated cell count estimates. Method: immunoSEQ multiplex PCR; TCRdb's copy keeps in-frame clones and lacks some. V and J calls plus clone size are reproduced from that table; the DNA served to infer D and trimming. The table shows over 45,000 clones, with about 70% occurring only once. Germline V CDR1 and CDR2: SGHRS, YFSETQ. This CDR3 has 15 amino acids. Deletions cut 0 bases from V and 8 bases from J, with 12 bases between. The specimen sequenced was peripheral blood. The source of this sequence is a man in his fifties with active or convalescent COVID-19. The chain couples TRBV5-1 to TRBJ1-6, with a weak D call TRBD1 (5 bases). CDR3 sequence reads: CASSLDAGPYSPLHF. In nucleotides, the CDR3 is TGCGCCAGCAGCTTGGATGCAGGGCCTTATTCACCCCTCCACTTT. Filled out from reference TRBV5-1 and TRBJ1-6, the complete variable domain reads KAGVTQTPRYLIKTRGQQVTLSCSPISGHRSVSWYQQTPGQGLQFLFEYFSETQRNKGNFPGRFSGRQFSNSRSEMNVSTLELGDSALYLCASSLDAGPYSPLHFGNGTRLTVT.